The 3 T cell receptor beta chains below were found in one sample sequenced in a study of blood T cell repertoires in COVID-19. Assay used: immunoSEQ multiplex PCR; TCRdb lists only in-frame clones, some missing. The table includes around 100,000 clones, over 75% detected once. The sequenced sample consisted of peripheral blood. These receptors were taken from a human donor in a cohort sampled during active COVID-19.

This clone was counted once. The rearrangement joins TRBV9 to TRBJ2-7; possible D gene TRBD1, 5 bases. CDR3 length: 13 residues. From germline, CDR1 is SGDLS and CDR2 YYNGEE. V lost 5 bases, J lost 4 bases, and 13 bases lay in between. The CDR3 DNA sequence: TGTGCCAGCAGTTTACAGGATTCTTACGAGCAGTACTTC. This codes for CASSLQDSYEQYF.

This clone was seen a handful of times. The chain has TRBV2 and TRBJ1-6; D remains ambiguous. Germline values: CDR1 SNHLY, CDR2 FYNNEI. V dropped 6 bases and J dropped 5 bases, with 5 bases sitting between them. The CDR3 has 12 residues. The CDR3 region is CASSGNNSPLHF. The CDR3 DNA sequence: TGTGCCAGCAGCGGGAATAATTCACCCCTCCACTTT.

This chain joins TRBV12-3 or TRBV12-4 and TRBJ1-2; weak D call: TRBD1 (5 bases). The germline V and J ends were trimmed by 5 bases and 8 bases, with 15 bases remaining between them. CDR3 size: 13 residues. The CDR3 coding sequence is TGTGCCAGCAGTGGAGGGGATTATCGGGGCTACACCTTC. Amino acids: CASSGGDYRGYTF.